This is a list of T cell receptor beta chains from one sample in a study of cytomegalovirus exposure and HLA in healthy donors. The repertoire was sequenced with immunoSEQ multiplex PCR; TCRdb's copy has only in-frame clones and lacks some. The data contain about 110,000 clones, roughly 70% of them singletons. Sequenced: PBMCs. Receptors originate from a male donor in good health and CMV-seropositive. The CDR3 runs from the conserved cysteine through the conserved F or W.

TRBJ2-3,15,TRBV9,CASSTQTGFGDTQYF
TRBJ1-4,17,TRBV5-6,CASSLGLQGAIGEKLFF
TRBJ2-3,13,TRBV7-9,CASSSGVPDTQYF
TRBJ2-1,14,TRBV7-9,CASLLGGTYNEQFF
TRBJ2-7,14,TRBV14,CASSRTSGTYEQYF
TRBJ2-5,17,TRBV25-1,CASSEWGTGRAQETQYF
TRBJ2-1,15,TRBV4-2,CASRPGGLANNEQFF
TRBJ2-7,12,TRBV11-3,CASSSGDYEQYF
TRBJ2-5,15,TRBV7-2,CASSLDGSSGETQYF
TRBJ2-1,18,TRBV4-3,CASSQDPGREGQYDEQFF
TRBJ1-2,14,TRBV5-4,CASSSDRGLQGYTF
TRBJ2-3,15,TRBV6-4,CASSDGGGATDTQYF
TRBJ2-7,11,TRBV6-5,CASSQNREQYF
TRBJ2-5,14,TRBV28,CASSFPTGGETQYF
TRBJ2-1,14,TRBV6-5,CASSYDGLAGEQFF